The 26 T cell receptor beta chains in this list originate from one sample, sequenced in a study of blood T cell repertoires in COVID-19. Assay used: immunoSEQ multiplex PCR; TCRdb lists only in-frame clones, some missing. This sample yields 120,000 to 150,000 clones, of which 75% to 90% are seen a single time; approximately 3% belongs to the top ten. Sequencing used peripheral blood. The receptors come from an older woman with active COVID-19.

The chain has TRBV5-1 and TRBJ1-1; D not resolved. CDR3 length: 15 amino acids. Looked up from germline, CDR1 is SGHRS and CDR2 is YFSETQ. Trimming took 0 bases from V and 1 from J, leaving 10 bases between them. CDR3 in amino acids: CASSLAVGGNTEAFF. The CDR3, as DNA: TGCGCCAGCAGCTTGGCCGTAGGCGGGAACACTGAAGCTTTCTTT.

Here the CDR3 DNA reads TGTGCCAGCAGCGTATGGACAGAGCAAGAGACCCAGTACTTC. It encodes CASSVWTEQETQYF. The chain carries TRBV9 and TRBJ2-5; a weak D match, TRBD1 (6 bases). Trimming removed 1 base at V and 2 bases at J, with 9 bases between. Per the germline V gene, CDR1 is SGDLS and CDR2 is YYNGEE. The CDR3 contains 14 residues.

The chain couples TRBV5-1 to TRBJ2-1; D is perhaps TRBD1 (6 bases). The CDR3 is made up of 16 amino acids. The V end was cut by 4 bases, the J end by 2 bases, with 16 bases between. Looked up from germline, CDR1 is SGHRS and CDR2 is YFSETQ. The CDR3 sequence: CASSRGGEGAYNEQFF. The CDR3 coding sequence is TGCGCCAGCAGCCGGGGCGGCGAGGGGGCCTACAATGAGCAGTTCTTC. The variable domain in full, with the rest retrieved from reference TRBV5-1 and TRBJ2-1, is KAGVTQTPRYLIKTRGQQVTLSCSPISGHRSVSWYQQTPGQGLQFLFEYFSETQRNKGNFPGRFSGRQFSNSRSEMNVSTLELGDSALYLCASSRGGEGAYNEQFFGPGTRLTVL.

This chain joins TRBV21-1 and TRBJ1-3; the table's D call, TRBD1, was not checked against the DNA. TRBV21-1 is reported as a pseudogene. The CDR3 is 17 amino acids. The CDR3 loop is CASSKVSRDTSGNTIYF. The CDR3 DNA follows: TGTGCCAGCAGCAAAGTGTCCCGGGACACCTCTGGAAACACCATATATTTT.

V usage is TRBV28 and J usage is TRBJ2-1; 11 nucleotides match TRBD2. The CDR3 is 15 amino acids. Germline loops: CDR1 MDHEN, CDR2 SYDVKM. The V gene end was trimmed by 2 bases and the J gene end by 9 bases; junction bases not matched to a gene: 6. CDR3 sequence reads: CASSLGMLAGGEQFF. CDR3 DNA sequence: TGTGCCAGCAGTTTAGGGATGCTAGCGGGGGGTGAGCAGTTCTTC.

V is TRBV19 and J is TRBJ2-1; D unclear. Germline V gene data show CDR1 as LNHDA and CDR2 as SQIVND (reference sequence). V was cut by 5 bases and J by 7 bases, with 12 bases left in between. CDR3 length equals 13 residues. In DNA, the CDR3 is TGTGCCAGTAGTGCGGTAGCATGGAATGAGCAGTTCTTC. Translating gives CASSAVAWNEQFF.

CDR3 nucleotides: TGTGCCAGCAGCTTAGGGTTGTATCGGGCAGGGGCCGCCTACGAGCAGTACTTC. This translates into CASSLGLYRAGAAYEQYF. The V and J genes are TRBV11-2 and TRBJ2-5, with D maybe TRBD1 (6 bases). The end of the DNA aligns better with TRBJ2-7, so the J call may be wrong. CDR1 SGHAT and CDR2 FQNNGV come from the germline V gene. The CDR3 covers 18 residues.

The chain carries TRBV10-3 and TRBJ1-4; TRBD1 agrees at 9 bases. The CDR3 consists of 15 residues. Germline V gene sequence: CDR1 ENHRY, CDR2 SYGVKD. Trimming at V came to 6 bases and at J to 5 bases, leaving 7 bases not matched to a gene. For the CDR3, the DNA is TGTGCCATCAGCCCCGTGACAGGGGGGAATGAAAAACTGTTTTTT. This encodes CAISPVTGGNEKLFF.

The chain joins TRBV28 to TRBJ2-2; perhaps TRBD1 as D (5 bases). Germline CDR1 and CDR2: MDHEN and SYDVKM. The CDR3 is made up of 16 amino acids. V gave up 6 bases and J gave up 4 bases, with 18 bases separating them. The CDR3: CASRVGWGNFTGELFF. CDR3 nucleotides: TGTGCCAGCAGGGTTGGCTGGGGCAATTTCACCGGGGAGCTGTTTTTT. The variable domain in full, completed from reference TRBV28 and TRBJ2-2, reads DVKVTQSSRYLVKRTGEKVFLECVQDMDHENMFWYRQDPGLGLRLIYFSYDVKMKEKGDIPEGYSVSREKKERFSLILESASTNQTSMYLCASRVGWGNFTGELFFGEGSRLTVL.

The chain is built from TRBV5-1 and TRBJ1-1; 8 bases are a match to TRBD1. The length of the CDR3 is 16 residues. The germline V gene encodes CDR1 SGHRS and CDR2 YFSETQ. Trimming took 0 bases from V and 4 from J; bases not matched to a gene: 8. Here the CDR3 DNA reads TGCGCCAGCAGCTTGGCCGGAAGACAGGGGAGCACTGAAGCTTTCTTT. This translates into CASSLAGRQGSTEAFF.

The chain recombines TRBV15 with TRBJ2-7; the D is unclear. This CDR3 has 11 amino acids. Looked up from germline, CDR1 is LNHNV and CDR2 is YYDKDF (reference sequence). V lost 3 bases, J lost 4 bases, and 4 bases lay in between. For the CDR3, the DNA is TGTGCCACCAGCAGCCCATACGAGCAGTACTTC. Its protein is CATSSPYEQYF.

The chain couples TRBV7-8 to TRBJ2-5, with TRBD1 as a possible D gene (6 bases). The germline V gene has CDR1 SGHVS and CDR2 FQNEAQ. V was trimmed by 6 bases and J by 1 base, leaving 12 bases between them. The CDR3 totals 14 residues. This chain's CDR3 is CASSHRDTQETQYF. The DNA of the CDR3 is TGTGCCAGCAGTCACCGGGACACCCAAGAGACCCAGTACTTC.

This sequence joins TRBV7-9 and TRBJ1-4; TRBD1 is a possible D gene (5 bases). The ends were cut back, 1 base at V and 8 bases at J, with 5 bases in the middle. CDR1 SEHNR and CDR2 FQNEAQ come from the germline V gene (reference sequence). The CDR3 spans 12 residues. The CDR3 DNA is TGTGCCAGCAGCTTAGGACAGGAAAAACTGTTTTTT. Its protein product is CASSLGQEKLFF.

The chain joins TRBV10-3 to TRBJ2-1; D uncertain. Deletions cut 0 bases from V and 0 bases from J, with 12 bases between. The length of the CDR3 is 17 residues. Germline CDR1 reads ENHRY; CDR2 reads SYGVKD. The CDR3 protein is CAISESPSLSSYNEQFF. The CDR3 region has the DNA TGTGCCATCAGTGAGTCCCCAAGCTTGAGCTCCTACAATGAGCAGTTCTTC.

The V call is TRBV29-1, the J call TRBJ2-7; 7 bases fit TRBD1. This CDR3 is built from 12 residues. Germline CDR1 is SQVTM and CDR2 is ANQGSEA. Trimming cost V 6 bases and J 6 bases; bases outside gene matches: 8. CDR3 sequence (DNA): TGCAGCGTATACAGGGGTATTGGCGAGCAGTACTTC. Protein: CSVYRGIGEQYF.

This chain connects TRBV28 to TRBJ2-7; 7 bases map to TRBD2. There are 15 residues in the CDR3. Trimming removed 1 base from V and 0 bases from J; junction bases left unmatched: 3. CDR1 is MDHEN, CDR2 SYDVKM, per germline. The CDR3 DNA is TGTGCCAGCAGTTTATTCGGGACTAACTCCTACGAGCAGTACTTC. Protein sequence: CASSLFGTNSYEQYF.

The chain employs TRBV7-9 and TRBJ1-1, with 7 positions matching TRBD1. The germline CDR1 and CDR2 sequences are SEHNR and FQNEAQ (reference sequence). The CDR3 sequence is 14 residues long. Trimming cost V 1 base and J 5 bases; bases outside gene matches: 4. The CDR3 sequence is CASSLDRGGTEAFF. Written as DNA, the CDR3 is TGTGCCAGCAGCTTAGACAGGGGAGGAACTGAAGCTTTCTTT.

This clone was observed a single time. The chain joins TRBV27 to TRBJ2-1; D gene unclear. Looked up from germline, CDR1 is MNHEY and CDR2 is SMNVEV (reference sequence). The CDR3 covers 12 residues. The ends were cut back, 4 bases at V and 7 bases at J, with 8 bases in the middle. CDR3 sequence: CASSSAVNEQFF. The DNA of the CDR3 is TGTGCCAGCAGTTCGGCGGTTAATGAGCAGTTCTTC.

The gene calls are TRBV10-3 and TRBJ1-1; the D is unclear. Looked up from germline, CDR1 is ENHRY and CDR2 is SYGVKD. Trimming cost V 4 bases and J 5 bases, with 14 bases left between them. The CDR3 runs to 14 residues. DNA of the CDR3: TGTGCCATCAGTGTCGCGGGTGGCACGACTGAAGCTTTCTTT. Translation gives CAISVAGGTTEAFF.

The chain carries TRBV19 and TRBJ1-1; TRBD1 matches 7 bases. The J segment lost 0 bases and the V segment lost 2 bases, leaving 6 bases of the junction unmatched. This CDR3 comprises 16 residues. Looked up from germline, CDR1 is LNHDA and CDR2 is SQIVND (reference sequence). CDR3 region: CASSIRKGAVNTEAFF. CDR3 bases: TGTGCCAGTAGTATAAGAAAGGGGGCCGTGAACACTGAAGCTTTCTTT.

The chain is built from TRBV27 and TRBJ2-7; perhaps TRBD2 as D (5 bases). The CDR3 extends over 15 amino acids. Germline lookup yields CDR1 MNHEY and CDR2 SMNVEV (reference sequence). The germline V and J ends were trimmed by 0 bases and 2 bases, with 11 bases remaining between them. CDR3 region: CASSLSNRGTYEQYF. DNA for the CDR3: TGTGCCAGCAGTTTATCCAACAGAGGGACCTACGAGCAGTACTTC.

This clone came up a few times. J is TRBJ1-6 and V is TRBV27, with D possibly being TRBD1 (6 bases). The V end was cut by 5 bases, the J end by 4 bases, with 15 bases between. Germline loops: CDR1 MNHEY, CDR2 SMNVEV (reference sequence). The CDR3 consists of 16 residues. The CDR3 DNA reads as TGTGCCAGCAGTGCCGTGGGAGGGGGATATAATTCACCCCTCCACTTT. Its protein product is CASSAVGGGYNSPLHF.

The J gene is TRBJ2-1, the V gene TRBV19; D remains ambiguous. Per the germline V gene, CDR1 is LNHDA and CDR2 is SQIVND (reference sequence). V shed 4 bases and J shed 9 bases, with 13 bases lying between them. The CDR3 is made up of 13 amino acids. CDR3 bases: TGTGCCAGTAGTAGCCTTTCAAGAGGTGAGCAGTTCTTC. It yields the protein CASSSLSRGEQFF.

The chain combines TRBV7-2 with TRBJ1-5, with 9 bases that match TRBD1. V lost 4 bases and J lost 0; bases outside the gene matches: 4. This CDR3 has 16 amino acids. Germline V CDR1 and CDR2: SGHTA, FQGNSA. CDR3 sequence reads: CASSSPTGGSNQPQHF. As DNA, the CDR3 is TGTGCCAGCAGCTCACCGACAGGGGGTAGCAATCAGCCCCAGCATTTT.

V gene TRBV7-2 combines with J gene TRBJ2-3; no reliable D call. In germline, CDR1 is SGHTA, CDR2 FQGNSA. This CDR3 region has 14 residues. V was trimmed by 1 base and J by 0 bases, leaving 5 bases between them. CDR3 amino acids: CASSLVGSTDTQYF. In DNA form, the CDR3 reads TGTGCCAGCAGCTTAGTGGGCAGCACAGATACGCAGTATTTT.

The rearrangement joins TRBV28 to TRBJ2-7, with TRBD2 matching 12 bases. CDR3 size: 15 residues. The germline gives CDR1 MDHEN, CDR2 SYDVKM. V lost 7 bases, J lost 5 bases, and 9 bases stayed unmatched. The CDR3 DNA follows: TGTGCCAGCACCCGAGCGTCTAGCGGGAGGGACGAGCAGTACTTC. Its translation is CASTRASSGRDEQYF. Drawing the rest from reference TRBV28 and TRBJ2-7, the complete variable domain is DVKVTQSSRYLVKRTGEKVFLECVQDMDHENMFWYRQDPGLGLRLIYFSYDVKMKEKGDIPEGYSVSREKKERFSLILESASTNQTSMYLCASTRASSGRDEQYFGPGTRLTVT.